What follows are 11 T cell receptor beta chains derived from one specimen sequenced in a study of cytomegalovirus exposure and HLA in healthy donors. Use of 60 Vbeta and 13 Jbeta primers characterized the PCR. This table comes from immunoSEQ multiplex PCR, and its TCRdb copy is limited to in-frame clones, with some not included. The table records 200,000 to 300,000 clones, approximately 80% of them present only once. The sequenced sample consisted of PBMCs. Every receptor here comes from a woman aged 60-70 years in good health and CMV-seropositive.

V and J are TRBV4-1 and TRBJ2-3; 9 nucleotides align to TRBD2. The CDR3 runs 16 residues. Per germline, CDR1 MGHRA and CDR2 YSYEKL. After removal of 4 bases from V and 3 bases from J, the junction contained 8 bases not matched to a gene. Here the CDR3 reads CASSLIAGVGTDTQYF. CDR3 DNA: TGCGCCAGCAGCCTAATAGCGGGAGTTGGTACAGATACGCAGTATTTT.

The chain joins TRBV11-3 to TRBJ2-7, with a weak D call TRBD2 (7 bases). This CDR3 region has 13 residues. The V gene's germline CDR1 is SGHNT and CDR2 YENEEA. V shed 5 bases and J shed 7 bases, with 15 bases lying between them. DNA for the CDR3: TGTGCCAGCAGCATGGGGGGGCCGGGAGAGCAGTACTTC. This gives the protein CASSMGGPGEQYF.

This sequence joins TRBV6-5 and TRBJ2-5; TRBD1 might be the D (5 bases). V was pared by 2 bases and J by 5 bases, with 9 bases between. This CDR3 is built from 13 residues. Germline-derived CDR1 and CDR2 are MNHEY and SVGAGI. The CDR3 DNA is TGTGCCAGCAGTTACGCCCAGGGTGAGACCCAGTACTTC. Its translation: CASSYAQGETQYF.

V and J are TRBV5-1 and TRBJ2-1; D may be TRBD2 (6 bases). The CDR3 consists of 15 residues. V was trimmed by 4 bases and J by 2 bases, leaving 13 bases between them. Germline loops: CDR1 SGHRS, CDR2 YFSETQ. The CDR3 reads CASSIRESAYNEQFF. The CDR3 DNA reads TGCGCCAGCAGCATCCGGGAGAGTGCCTACAATGAGCAGTTCTTC.

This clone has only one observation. This CDR3 reads CASTDRADRERAFF. The CDR3 coding sequence is TGTGCCAGCACCGATAGGGCGGACAGGGAGCGGGCTTTCTTT. The chain combines TRBV6-1 with TRBJ1-1; 8 bases match TRBD1. Germline V gene sequence: CDR1 MNHNS, CDR2 SASEGT. V was clipped by 7 bases and J by 11 bases; unmatched bases: 15. The CDR3 runs to 14 residues.

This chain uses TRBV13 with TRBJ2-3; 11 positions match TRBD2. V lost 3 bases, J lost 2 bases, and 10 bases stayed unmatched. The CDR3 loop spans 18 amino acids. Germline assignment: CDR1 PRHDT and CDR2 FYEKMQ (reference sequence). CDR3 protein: CASSFLVAGGPVTDTQYF. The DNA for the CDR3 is TGTGCCAGCAGCTTTTTGGTAGCGGGAGGGCCCGTCACAGATACGCAGTATTTT. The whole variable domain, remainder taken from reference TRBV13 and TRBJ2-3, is AAGVIQSPRHLIKEKRETATLKCYPIPRHDTVYWYQQGPGQDPQFLISFYEKMQSDKGSIPDRFSAQQFSDYHSELNMSSLELGDSALYFCASSFLVAGGPVTDTQYFGPGTRLTVL.

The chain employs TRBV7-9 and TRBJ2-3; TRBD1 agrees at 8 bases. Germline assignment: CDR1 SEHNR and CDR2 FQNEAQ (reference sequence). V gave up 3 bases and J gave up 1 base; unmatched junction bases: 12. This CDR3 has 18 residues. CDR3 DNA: TGTGCCAGCAGCTTCACCCTAGACAGGGGATTAGGCACAGATACGCAGTATTTT. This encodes CASSFTLDRGLGTDTQYF.

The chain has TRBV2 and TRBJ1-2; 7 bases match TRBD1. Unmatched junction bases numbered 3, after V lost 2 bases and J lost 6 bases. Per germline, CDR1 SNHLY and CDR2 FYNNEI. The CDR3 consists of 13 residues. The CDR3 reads CASSERGGDGYTF. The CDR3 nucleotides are TGTGCCAGCAGTGAACGAGGGGGCGATGGCTACACCTTC.

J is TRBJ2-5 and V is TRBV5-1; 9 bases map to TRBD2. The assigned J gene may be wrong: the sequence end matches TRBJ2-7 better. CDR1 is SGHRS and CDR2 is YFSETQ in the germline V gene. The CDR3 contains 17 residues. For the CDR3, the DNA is TGCGCCAGCAGATCTAGCGGGGATCCAGGGACTCCGTACGAGCAGTACTTC. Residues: CASRSSGDPGTPYEQYF.

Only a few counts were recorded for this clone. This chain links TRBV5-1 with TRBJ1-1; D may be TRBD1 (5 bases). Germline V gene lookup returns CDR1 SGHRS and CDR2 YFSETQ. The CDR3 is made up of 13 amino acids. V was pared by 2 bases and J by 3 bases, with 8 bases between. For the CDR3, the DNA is TGCGCCAGCAGCTTCGCGACAGACACTGAAGCTTTCTTT. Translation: CASSFATDTEAFF.

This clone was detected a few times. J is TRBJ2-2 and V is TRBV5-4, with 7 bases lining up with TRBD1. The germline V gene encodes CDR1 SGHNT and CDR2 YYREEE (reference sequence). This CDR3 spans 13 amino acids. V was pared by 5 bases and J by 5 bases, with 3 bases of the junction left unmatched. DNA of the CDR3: TGTGCCAGCAGGACGGACAGGACCGGGGAGCTGTTTTTT. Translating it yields CASRTDRTGELFF.